These 8 T cell receptor beta chains originate from one sample sequenced in a study of control samples from healthy donors and cancer patients. Clones were read by immunoSEQ multiplex PCR, and TCRdb kept only the in-frame ones, dropping some. The sample lists about 97,000 clones; 80% to 90% were seen once. The specimen sequenced was blood. The receptors here all came from a man aged 30 to 45 in good health.

J is TRBJ1-1 and V is TRBV30; no clear D gene. Deletions cut 1 base from V and 0 bases from J, with 3 bases between. The germline gives CDR1 GTSNPN, CDR2 SVGIG (reference sequence). The CDR3 runs 12 residues. The CDR3 loop reads CAWSAMNTEAFF. CDR3 sequence (DNA): TGTGCCTGGAGTGCTATGAACACTGAAGCTTTCTTT.

V usage is TRBV5-6 and J usage is TRBJ1-5; D uncertain. Trimming cost V 1 base and J 6 bases, with 8 bases left between them. Germline values: CDR1 SGHDT, CDR2 YYEEEE. This CDR3 has 13 residues. The CDR3 protein is CASSLLLAQPQHF. The CDR3, as DNA: TGTGCCAGCAGCTTGTTATTGGCTCAGCCCCAGCATTTT.

The V and J genes are TRBV28 and TRBJ2-7; D is possibly TRBD2 (5 bases). The CDR3 runs 14 residues. The germline V gene has CDR1 MDHEN and CDR2 SYDVKM. Trimming took off 5 bases at V and 3 bases at J, with 14 bases between the two ends. CDR3 protein: CASSARREGYEQYF. CDR3 in DNA: TGTGCCAGCAGTGCGAGGAGAGAGGGCTACGAGCAGTACTTC.

CDR3 in DNA: TGTGCCAGCAGCGTGGGCCTAGCCGAATACGAGCAGTACTTC. This encodes CASSVGLAEYEQYF. The V call is TRBV4-2, the J call TRBJ2-7, with D possibly being TRBD2 (5 bases). Looked up from germline, CDR1 is LGHNA and CDR2 is YNFKEQ. CDR3 length: 14 amino acids. V was shortened by 5 bases and J by 4 bases, with 15 bases between the two germline ends.

This clone showed up just a few times. This chain joins TRBV24-1 and TRBJ2-5, with 7 bases aligning to TRBD1. The CDR3 totals 15 residues. The trim removed 3 bases at V and 2 bases at J, leaving 5 bases unmatched. Germline-derived CDR1 and CDR2 are KGHDR and SFDVKD. The DNA for the CDR3 is TGTGCCACCAGTGATATTGGGACAGCACAAGAGACCCAGTACTTC. Residues: CATSDIGTAQETQYF.

CDR3 in DNA: TGTGCCTGGAGTGTATTTACAGGGGGCCGGGATGAGCAGTTCTTC. It specifies CAWSVFTGGRDEQFF. V and J are TRBV30 and TRBJ2-1; 9 bases line up with TRBD1. Looked up from germline, CDR1 is GTSNPN and CDR2 is SVGIG (reference sequence). This CDR3 spans 15 amino acids. J lost 8 bases, V lost 0 bases, and 8 bases had no gene match.

This chain connects TRBV27 to TRBJ2-7, with TRBD2 identical over 11 bases. The CDR3 is 14 amino acids. Germline assignment: CDR1 MNHEY and CDR2 SMNVEV (reference sequence). V lost 6 bases, J lost 3 bases, and 4 bases stayed unmatched. In DNA form, the CDR3 reads TGTGCCAGCAGACCCGGGACTAGCGGCTACGAGCAGTACGTC. Its translation is CASRPGTSGYEQYV.

The chain recombines TRBV10-3 with TRBJ1-1; TRBD1 agrees at 8 bases. This CDR3 contains 13 residues. The V segment lost 6 bases and the J segment 5 bases; nucleotides outside the gene matches: 5. CDR1 is ENHRY and CDR2 is SYGVKD in the germline V gene. The DNA of the CDR3 is TGTGCCATCAGGACAGGGGACAATACTGAAGCTTTCTTT. This translates into CAIRTGDNTEAFF.